This T cell receptor (beta chain) was recovered during a study of T cell changes during pregnancy in multiple sclerosis. Germline V lookup: CDR1 SGHRS, CDR2 YFSETQ. The CDR3 sequence is 16 residues long. V shed 0 bases and J 5 bases; nucleotides not matched to a gene: 8. Data came from immunoSEQ multiplex PCR; TCRdb stores just in-frame clones and leaves some out. The repertoire holds more than 100,000 clones, with roughly 93% as singletons. Here the sequenced sample was peripheral blood, taken after pregnancy. The TCR was taken from a female donor with multiple sclerosis, enrolled in a pregnancy study. The chain joins TRBV5-1 to TRBJ1-1, with 9 bases lining up with TRBD1. The CDR3 loop is CASSLGPQGAGTEAFF. The CDR3, as DNA: TGCGCCAGCAGCTTGGGCCCACAGGGGGCGGGAACTGAAGCTTTCTTT.